Each of the 12 T cell receptor beta chains below was sequenced from the same sample in a study of CXCR3-negative and CXCR3-positive naive CD8 T cells. 5' RACE that incorporated UMI labels was used to prepare the TRB cDNA libraries. TCRdb reprocessed the 5' RACE reads and reports one entry per CDR3 protein, with no DNA. The sample data list some 130,000 distinct CDR3 sequences. The sequenced material came from naive CXCR3- CD8+ T cells from blood. Subset meaning: CD45RO-CCR7+CD27+CD95- naive CD8+ T cells lacking CXCR3 (TNR3-). These receptors were collected from a human donor in good health. Some clones in this sample may be carry-over from other donors' samples.

The chain carries TRBV4-3 and TRBJ1-4; TCRdb picks TRBD1, but there is no DNA to check that call. Germline V CDR1 and CDR2: LGHNA, YSLEER. This CDR3 has 15 amino acids. The CDR3 spells CASSQGTGVNEKLFF.

The rearrangement joins TRBV7-3 to TRBJ2-2; the D gene TCRdb calls, TRBD1, cannot be checked with no DNA. This CDR3 is built from 14 residues. Looked up from germline, CDR1 is SGHTA and CDR2 is FQGTGA. The CDR3 spells CASSQGTGAGELFF.

The chain uses TRBV20-1 and TRBJ2-7; TCRdb picks TRBD1, but there is no DNA to check that call. The germline CDR1 and CDR2 sequences are DFQATT and SNEGSKA (reference sequence). CDR3 length: 13 residues. The CDR3 is CSGRGTGRYEQYF.

V and J are TRBV4-2 and TRBJ2-7; as DNA is missing, the TRBD1 call by TCRdb cannot be tested. CDR1 LGHNA and CDR2 YNFKEQ come from the germline V gene. The CDR3 is 17 residues long. CDR3 protein: CASSQVISQGAVYEQYF.

This chain connects TRBV29-1 to TRBJ2-1. The germline V gene has CDR1 SQVTM and CDR2 ANQGSEA. The CDR3 covers 12 residues. The CDR3 here is CSVKSSFNEQFF.

V usage is TRBV3-1 and J usage is TRBJ2-2. The CDR3 runs to 16 residues. The germline V gene encodes CDR1 LGHDT and CDR2 YNNKEL (reference sequence). CDR3 amino acids: CASSLLSNRGTGELFF.

The CDR3 spells CSAAQGLAGGYEQYF. This chain uses TRBV20-1 with TRBJ2-7; no DNA is available, so the TRBD2 call from TCRdb remains unchecked. The CDR3 runs 15 residues. Germline CDR1 is DFQATT and CDR2 is SNEGSKA (reference sequence).

The genes are TRBV28 and TRBJ1-2. This CDR3 is built from 17 residues. The germline CDR1 and CDR2 sequences are MDHEN and SYDVKM. The CDR3: CASSDTGFSSLNYGYTF.

The genes are TRBV28 and TRBJ2-5; TCRdb's assignment of TRBD1 cannot be checked, as there is no DNA. Per germline, CDR1 MDHEN and CDR2 SYDVKM. This CDR3 spans 16 amino acids. This CDR3 is CASSGTGTGYQETQYF.

The chain joins TRBV12-3 or TRBV12-4 to TRBJ1-5; TCRdb names TRBD1, which stays unverified in the absence of DNA. CDR3 length equals 16 residues. CDR3: CASSLSGDRGHQPQHF.

V usage is TRBV9 and J usage is TRBJ2-1; TCRdb calls TRBD1, which cannot be checked without DNA. Germline V CDR1 and CDR2: SGDLS, YYNGEE. CDR3 length: 15 residues. The CDR3: CASSEPTGFYNEQFF.

The chain employs TRBV11-2 and TRBJ2-1; there is no DNA to check the TCRdb D call of TRBD2. The CDR3 runs to 15 residues. Germline V gene lookup returns CDR1 SGHAT and CDR2 FQNNGV. Here the CDR3 reads CASSPGVPSYNEQFF. Full variable domain (missing parts from reference TRBV11-2 and TRBJ2-1): EAGVAQSPRYKIIEKRQSVAFWCNPISGHATLYWYQQILGQGPKLLIQFQNNGVVDDSQLPKDRFSAERLKGVDSTLKIQPAKLEDSAVYLCASSPGVPSYNEQFFGPGTRLTVL.